This T cell receptor (beta chain) appears in the sequencing data of a study of blood T cell repertoires in COVID-19. As for the study in general: Spain, Italy and the United States supplied samples that represented acute and convalescent COVID-19. Nucleic acid was either cDNA or gDNA, and it came from T cells, B-cell-depleted T cells, or PBMCs.

The V and J ends lost 8 bases and 4 bases, in that order; junction bases with no gene match: 11. This CDR3 is 15 amino acids long. The germline CDR1 and CDR2 sequences are SNHLY and FYNNEI. The authors' processing: Amplification from reference gene primers served as the basis for estimated nucleated cell counts. Some clones are missing from TCRdb's copy, which holds only in-frame ones; the method was immunoSEQ multiplex PCR. D and trimming were read from the DNA, whereas the V and J calls and clone size are those reported in that table. This table holds fewer than 250,000 clones, more than 85% found once.

The chain recombines TRBV2 with TRBJ2-5, with 9 bases fitting TRBD2. The sequence was obtained from a man aged 35-49 years with acute or convalescent COVID-19. The sequenced sample was peripheral blood. CDR3 in amino acids: CASVRVAGVGETQYF. The CDR3, as DNA: TGTGCCAGCGTAAGGGTAGCGGGAGTTGGAGAGACCCAGTACTTC.